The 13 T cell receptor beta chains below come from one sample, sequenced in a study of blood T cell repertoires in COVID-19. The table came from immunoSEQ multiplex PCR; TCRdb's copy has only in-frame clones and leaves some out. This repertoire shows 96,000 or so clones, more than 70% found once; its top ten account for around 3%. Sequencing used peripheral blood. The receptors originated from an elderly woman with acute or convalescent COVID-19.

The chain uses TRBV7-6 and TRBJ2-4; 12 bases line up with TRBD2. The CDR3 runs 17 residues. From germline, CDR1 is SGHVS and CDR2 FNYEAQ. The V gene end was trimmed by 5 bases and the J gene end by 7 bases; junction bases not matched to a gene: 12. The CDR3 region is CASSRGGASGRGNIQYF. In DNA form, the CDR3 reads TGTGCCAGCAGCCGAGGTGGGGCTAGCGGGAGGGGGAACATTCAGTACTTC.

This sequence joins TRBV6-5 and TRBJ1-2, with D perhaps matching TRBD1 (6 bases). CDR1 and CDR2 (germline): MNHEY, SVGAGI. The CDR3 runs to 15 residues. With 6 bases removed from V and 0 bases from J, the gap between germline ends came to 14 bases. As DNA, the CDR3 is TGTGCCAGCAGCCGGTCCGGGGGGCCTAACTATGGCTACACCTTC. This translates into CASSRSGGPNYGYTF.

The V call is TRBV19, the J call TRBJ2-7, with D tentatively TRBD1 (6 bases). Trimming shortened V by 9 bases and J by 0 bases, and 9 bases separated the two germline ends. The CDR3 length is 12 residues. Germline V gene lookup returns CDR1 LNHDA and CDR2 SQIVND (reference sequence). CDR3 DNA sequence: TGTGCCAGCCGGGACACCTCCTACGAGCAGTACTTC. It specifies CASRDTSYEQYF.

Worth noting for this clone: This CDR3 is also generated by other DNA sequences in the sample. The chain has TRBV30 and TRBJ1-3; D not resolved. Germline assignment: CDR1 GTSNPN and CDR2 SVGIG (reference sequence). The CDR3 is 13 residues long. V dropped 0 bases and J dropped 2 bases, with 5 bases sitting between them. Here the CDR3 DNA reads TGTGCCTGGAGTGTAAGCCCTGGAAACACCATATATTTT. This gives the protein CAWSVSPGNTIYF.

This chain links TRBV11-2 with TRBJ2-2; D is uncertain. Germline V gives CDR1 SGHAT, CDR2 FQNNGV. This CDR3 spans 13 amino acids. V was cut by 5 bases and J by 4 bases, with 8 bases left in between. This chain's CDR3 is CASSLILTGELFF. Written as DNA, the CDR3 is TGTGCCAGCAGCCTAATACTCACCGGGGAGCTGTTTTTT. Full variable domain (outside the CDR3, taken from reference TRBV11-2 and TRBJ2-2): EAGVAQSPRYKIIEKRQSVAFWCNPISGHATLYWYQQILGQGPKLLIQFQNNGVVDDSQLPKDRFSAERLKGVDSTLKIQPAKLEDSAVYLCASSLILTGELFFGEGSRLTVL.

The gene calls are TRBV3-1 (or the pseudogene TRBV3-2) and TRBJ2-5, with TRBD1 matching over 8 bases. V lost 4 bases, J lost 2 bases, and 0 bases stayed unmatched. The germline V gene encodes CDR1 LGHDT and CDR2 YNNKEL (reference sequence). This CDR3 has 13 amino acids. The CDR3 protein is CASSRDRQETQYF. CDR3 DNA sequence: TGTGCCAGCAGCCGGGACAGGCAAGAGACCCAGTACTTC.

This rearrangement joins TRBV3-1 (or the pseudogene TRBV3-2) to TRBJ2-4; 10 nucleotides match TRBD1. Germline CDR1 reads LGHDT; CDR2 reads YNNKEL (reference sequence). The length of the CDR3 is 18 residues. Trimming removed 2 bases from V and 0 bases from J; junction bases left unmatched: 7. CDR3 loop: CASSQTVGTGEAKNIQYF. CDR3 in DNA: TGTGCCAGCAGCCAAACCGTCGGGACAGGGGAAGCCAAAAACATTCAGTACTTC.

Here the CDR3 DNA reads TGTGCCGCCGGGACAGGCATTAGCAATCAGCCCCAGCATTTT. This codes for CAAGTGISNQPQHF. J is TRBJ1-5 and V is TRBV6-5; 8 nucleotides align to TRBD1. The J segment lost 0 bases and the V segment lost 11 bases, leaving 6 bases of the junction unmatched. From germline, CDR1 is MNHEY and CDR2 SVGAGI. The CDR3 runs 14 residues.

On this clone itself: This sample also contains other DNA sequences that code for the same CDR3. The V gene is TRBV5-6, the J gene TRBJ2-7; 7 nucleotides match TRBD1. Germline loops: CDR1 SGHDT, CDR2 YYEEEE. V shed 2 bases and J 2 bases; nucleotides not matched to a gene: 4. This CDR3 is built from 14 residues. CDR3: CASSFGTVTYEQYF. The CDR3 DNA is TGTGCCAGCAGCTTTGGGACAGTCACCTACGAGCAGTACTTC.

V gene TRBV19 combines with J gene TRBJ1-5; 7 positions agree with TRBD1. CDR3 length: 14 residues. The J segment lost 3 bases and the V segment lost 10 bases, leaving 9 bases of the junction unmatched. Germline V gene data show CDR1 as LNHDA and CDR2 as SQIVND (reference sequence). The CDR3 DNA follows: TGTGCCACCAAGCAGACAGGGCTCAATCAGCCCCAGCATTTT. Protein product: CATKQTGLNQPQHF.

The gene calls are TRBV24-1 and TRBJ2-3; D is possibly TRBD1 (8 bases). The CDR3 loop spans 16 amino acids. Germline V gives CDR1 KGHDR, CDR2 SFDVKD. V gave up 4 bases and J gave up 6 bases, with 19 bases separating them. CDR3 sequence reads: CATSDSGTGAVDTQYF. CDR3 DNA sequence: TGTGCCACCAGTGACAGCGGGACAGGAGCCGTGGATACGCAGTATTTT.

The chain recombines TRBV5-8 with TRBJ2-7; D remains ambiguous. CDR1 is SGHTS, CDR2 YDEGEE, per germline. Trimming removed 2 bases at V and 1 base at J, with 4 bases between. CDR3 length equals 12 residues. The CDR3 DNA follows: TGTGCCAGCAGCTTCAATTCCTACGAGCAGTACTTC. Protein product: CASSFNSYEQYF.

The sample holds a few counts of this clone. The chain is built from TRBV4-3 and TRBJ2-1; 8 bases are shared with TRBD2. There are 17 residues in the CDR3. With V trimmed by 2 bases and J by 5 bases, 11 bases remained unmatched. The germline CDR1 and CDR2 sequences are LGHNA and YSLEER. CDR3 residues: CASSQLAGTSSHNEQFF. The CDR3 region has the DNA TGCGCCAGCAGCCAACTTGCCGGGACTAGTAGCCACAATGAGCAGTTCTTC.